Given below is one T cell receptor beta chain in context. This CDR3 comprises 16 residues. Germline lookup yields CDR1 MDHEN and CDR2 SYDVKM. V was pared by 4 bases and J by 7 bases, with 19 bases between. This entry is derived from a study of blood T cell repertoires in COVID-19. Study information: COVID-19 samples collected from the United States, Italy and Spain covered acute and convalescent phases. PBMCs, B-cell-depleted T cells, or T cells provided the cDNA or gDNA that made up the material.

Authors' data handling: The assay estimated nucleated cells by amplifying reference gene primers. Sequencing used immunoSEQ multiplex PCR; TCRdb keeps in-frame clones, though not all of them. Clonal size and the V and J genes are those of that table, whereas D and trimming came from the DNA. This sample has some 180,000 clones, with less than 85% found just once. Sequencing was carried out using peripheral blood. The chain has TRBV28 and TRBJ1-4; maybe TRBD1 (5 bases). The clonotype originates from a man aged 45 to 65 who had recovered from COVID-19. The CDR3 DNA reads as TGTGCCAGCAGTTATAGGGGAGGGATGGGGGGTGAAAAACTGTTTTTT. The encoded protein is CASSYRGGMGGEKLFF. The full variable domain, completed using reference TRBV28 and TRBJ1-4, is DVKVTQSSRYLVKRTGEKVFLECVQDMDHENMFWYRQDPGLGLRLIYFSYDVKMKEKGDIPEGYSVSREKKERFSLILESASTNQTSMYLCASSYRGGMGGEKLFFGSGTQLSVL.